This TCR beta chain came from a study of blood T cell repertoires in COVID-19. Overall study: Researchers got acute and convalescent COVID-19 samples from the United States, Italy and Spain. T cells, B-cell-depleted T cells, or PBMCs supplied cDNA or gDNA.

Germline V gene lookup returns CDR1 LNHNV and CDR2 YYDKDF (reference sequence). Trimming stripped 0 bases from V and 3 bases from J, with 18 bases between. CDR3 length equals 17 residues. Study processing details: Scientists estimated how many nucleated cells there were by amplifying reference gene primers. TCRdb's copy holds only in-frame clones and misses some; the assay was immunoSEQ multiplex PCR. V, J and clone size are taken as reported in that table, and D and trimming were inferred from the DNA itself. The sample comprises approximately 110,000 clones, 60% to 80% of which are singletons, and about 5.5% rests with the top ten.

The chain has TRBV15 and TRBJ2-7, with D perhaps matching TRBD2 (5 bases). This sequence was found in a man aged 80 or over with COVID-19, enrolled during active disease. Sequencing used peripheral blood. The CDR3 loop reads CATSRDLAGVGIYEQYF. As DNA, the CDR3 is TGTGCCACCAGCAGAGATCTTGCCGGGGTCGGGATCTACGAGCAGTACTTC.